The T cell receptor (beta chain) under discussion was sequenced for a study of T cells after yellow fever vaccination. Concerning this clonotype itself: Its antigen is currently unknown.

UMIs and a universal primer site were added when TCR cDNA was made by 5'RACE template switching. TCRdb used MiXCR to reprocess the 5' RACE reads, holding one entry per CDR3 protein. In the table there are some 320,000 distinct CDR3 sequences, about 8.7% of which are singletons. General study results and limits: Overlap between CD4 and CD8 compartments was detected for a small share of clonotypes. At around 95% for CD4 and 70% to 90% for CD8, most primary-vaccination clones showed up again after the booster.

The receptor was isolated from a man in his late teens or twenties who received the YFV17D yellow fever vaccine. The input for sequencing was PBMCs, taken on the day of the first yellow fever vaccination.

The DNA of the CDR3 is TGCAGCGCTTTTGGGGGCGGCACCGGGGAGCTGTTTTTT. Protein: CSAFGGGTGELFF. The gene calls are TRBV29-1 and TRBJ2-2, with a possible D match to TRBD1 (6 bases). Germline V gene data show CDR1 as SQVTM and CDR2 as ANQGSEA. V was clipped by 7 bases and J by 4 bases, with 13 bases between them. This CDR3 has 13 amino acids.